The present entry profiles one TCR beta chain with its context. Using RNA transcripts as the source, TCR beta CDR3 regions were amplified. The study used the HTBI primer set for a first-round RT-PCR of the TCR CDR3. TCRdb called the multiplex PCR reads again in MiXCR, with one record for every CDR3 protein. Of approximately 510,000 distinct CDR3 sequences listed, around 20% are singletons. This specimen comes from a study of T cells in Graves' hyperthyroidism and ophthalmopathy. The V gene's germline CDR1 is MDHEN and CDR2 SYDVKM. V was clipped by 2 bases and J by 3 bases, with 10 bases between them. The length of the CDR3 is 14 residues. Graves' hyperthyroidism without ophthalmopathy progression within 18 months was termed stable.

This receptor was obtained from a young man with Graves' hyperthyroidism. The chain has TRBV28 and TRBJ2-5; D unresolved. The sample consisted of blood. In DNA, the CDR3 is TGTGCCAGCAGTTTAGAGTGGTCAGAAGAGACCCAGTACTTC. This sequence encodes CASSLEWSEETQYF.